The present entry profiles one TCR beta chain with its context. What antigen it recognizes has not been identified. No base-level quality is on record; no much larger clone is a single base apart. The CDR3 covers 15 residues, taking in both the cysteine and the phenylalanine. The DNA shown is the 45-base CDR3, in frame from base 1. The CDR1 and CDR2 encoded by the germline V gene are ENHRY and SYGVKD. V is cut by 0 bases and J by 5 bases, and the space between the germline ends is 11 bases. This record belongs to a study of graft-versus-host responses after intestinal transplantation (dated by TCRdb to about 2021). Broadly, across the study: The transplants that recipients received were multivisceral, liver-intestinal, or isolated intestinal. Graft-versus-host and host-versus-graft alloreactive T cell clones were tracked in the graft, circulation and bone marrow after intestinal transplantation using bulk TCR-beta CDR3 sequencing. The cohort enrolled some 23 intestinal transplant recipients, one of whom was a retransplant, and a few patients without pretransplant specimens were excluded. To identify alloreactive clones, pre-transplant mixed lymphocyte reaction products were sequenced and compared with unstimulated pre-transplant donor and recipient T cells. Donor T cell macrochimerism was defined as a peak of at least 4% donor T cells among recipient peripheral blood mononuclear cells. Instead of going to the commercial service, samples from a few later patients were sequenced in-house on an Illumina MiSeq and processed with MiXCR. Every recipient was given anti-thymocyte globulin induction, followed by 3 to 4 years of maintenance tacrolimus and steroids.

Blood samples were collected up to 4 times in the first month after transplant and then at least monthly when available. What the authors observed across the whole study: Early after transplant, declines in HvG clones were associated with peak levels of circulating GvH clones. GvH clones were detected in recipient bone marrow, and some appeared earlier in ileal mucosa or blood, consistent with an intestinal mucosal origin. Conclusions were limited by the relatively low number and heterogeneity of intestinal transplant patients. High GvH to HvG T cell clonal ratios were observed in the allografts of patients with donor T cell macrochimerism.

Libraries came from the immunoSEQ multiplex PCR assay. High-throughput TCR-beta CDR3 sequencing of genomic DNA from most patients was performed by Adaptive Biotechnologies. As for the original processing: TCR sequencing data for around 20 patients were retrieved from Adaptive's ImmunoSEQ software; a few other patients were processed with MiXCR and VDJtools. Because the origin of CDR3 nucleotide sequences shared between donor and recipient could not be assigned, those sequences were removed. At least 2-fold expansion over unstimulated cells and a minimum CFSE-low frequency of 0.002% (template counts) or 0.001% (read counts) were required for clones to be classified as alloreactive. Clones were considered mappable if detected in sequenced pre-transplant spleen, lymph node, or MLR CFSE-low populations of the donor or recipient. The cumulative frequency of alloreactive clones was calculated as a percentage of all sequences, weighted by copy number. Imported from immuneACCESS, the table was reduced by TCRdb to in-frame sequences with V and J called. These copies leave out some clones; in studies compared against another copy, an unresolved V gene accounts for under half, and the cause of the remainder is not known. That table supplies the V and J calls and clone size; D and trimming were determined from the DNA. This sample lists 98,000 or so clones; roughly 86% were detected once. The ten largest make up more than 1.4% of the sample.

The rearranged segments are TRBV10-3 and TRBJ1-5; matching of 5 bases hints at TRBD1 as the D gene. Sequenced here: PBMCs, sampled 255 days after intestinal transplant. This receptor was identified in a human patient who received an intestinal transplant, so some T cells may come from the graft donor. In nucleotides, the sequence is TGTGCCATCAGTGAGTCGAAGGGGAAGGATCAGCCCCAGCATTTT. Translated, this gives CAISESKGKDQPQHF.